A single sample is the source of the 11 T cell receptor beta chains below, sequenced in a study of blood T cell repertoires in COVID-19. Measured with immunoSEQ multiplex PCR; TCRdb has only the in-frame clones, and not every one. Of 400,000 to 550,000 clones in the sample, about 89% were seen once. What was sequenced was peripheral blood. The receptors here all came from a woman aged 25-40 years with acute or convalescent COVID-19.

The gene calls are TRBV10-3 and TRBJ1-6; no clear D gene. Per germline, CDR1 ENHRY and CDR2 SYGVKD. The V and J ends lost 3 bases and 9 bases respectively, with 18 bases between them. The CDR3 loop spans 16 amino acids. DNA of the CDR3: TGTGCCATCAGTGAATCCCAGGCTGTTGTCAGTTCACCCCTCCACTTT. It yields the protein CAISESQAVVSSPLHF.

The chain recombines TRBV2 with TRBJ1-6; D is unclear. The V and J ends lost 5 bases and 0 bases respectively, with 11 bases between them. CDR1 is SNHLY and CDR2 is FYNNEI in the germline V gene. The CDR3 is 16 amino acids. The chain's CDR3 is CASSLSESSYNSPLHF. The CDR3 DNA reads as TGTGCCAGCAGTCTGTCAGAAAGCTCCTATAATTCACCCCTCCACTTT.

In DNA form, the CDR3 reads TGTGCCAGTAGTATTGGACTAGCGGGGAGAGCCGGGGAGCTGTTTTTT. It yields the protein CASSIGLAGRAGELFF. The chain joins TRBV19 to TRBJ2-2; 12 nucleotides match TRBD2. Looked up from germline, CDR1 is LNHDA and CDR2 is SQIVND (reference sequence). The CDR3 runs to 16 residues. J lost 6 bases, V lost 3 bases, and 5 bases had no gene match.

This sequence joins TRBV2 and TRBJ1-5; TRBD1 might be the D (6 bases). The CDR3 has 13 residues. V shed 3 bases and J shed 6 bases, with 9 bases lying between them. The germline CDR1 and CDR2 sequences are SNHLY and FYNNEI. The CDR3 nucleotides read TGTGCCAGCAGTGACAGGGGTGGTCAGCCCCAGCATTTT. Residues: CASSDRGGQPQHF.

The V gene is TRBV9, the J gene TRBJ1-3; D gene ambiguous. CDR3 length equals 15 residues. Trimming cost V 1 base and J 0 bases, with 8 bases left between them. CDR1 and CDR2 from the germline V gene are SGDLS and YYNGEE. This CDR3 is CASSVSPFSGNTIYF. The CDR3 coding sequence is TGTGCCAGCAGCGTATCCCCGTTCTCTGGAAACACCATATATTTT.

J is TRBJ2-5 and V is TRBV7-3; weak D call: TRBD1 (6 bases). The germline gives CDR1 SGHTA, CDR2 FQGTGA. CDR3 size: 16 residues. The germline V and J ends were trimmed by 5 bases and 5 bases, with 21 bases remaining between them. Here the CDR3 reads CASSLRGGLGSETQYF. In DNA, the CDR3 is TGTGCCAGCAGCCTCAGGGGTGGGCTGGGCTCCGAGACCCAGTACTTC. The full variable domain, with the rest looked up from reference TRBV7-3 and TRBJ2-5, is GAGVSQTPSNKVTEKGKYVELRCDPISGHTALYWYRQSLGQGPEFLIYFQGTGAADDSGLPNDRFFAVRPEGSVSTLKIQRTERGDSAVYLCASSLRGGLGSETQYFGPGTRLLVL.

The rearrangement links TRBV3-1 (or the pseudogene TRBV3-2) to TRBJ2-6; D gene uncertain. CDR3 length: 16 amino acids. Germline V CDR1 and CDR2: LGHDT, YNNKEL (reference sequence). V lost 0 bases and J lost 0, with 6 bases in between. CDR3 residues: CASSQEWHSGANVLTF. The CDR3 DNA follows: TGTGCCAGCAGCCAAGAATGGCACTCTGGGGCCAACGTCCTGACTTTC.

CDR3 residues: CASREGSYGYTF. Here the CDR3 DNA reads TGTGCCAGCAGGGAGGGGTCCTATGGCTACACCTTC. The V gene is TRBV28, the J gene TRBJ1-2; tentatively, D is TRBD1 (5 bases). V was clipped by 6 bases and J by 4 bases, with 9 bases between them. This CDR3 comprises 12 residues. Germline assignment: CDR1 MDHEN and CDR2 SYDVKM.

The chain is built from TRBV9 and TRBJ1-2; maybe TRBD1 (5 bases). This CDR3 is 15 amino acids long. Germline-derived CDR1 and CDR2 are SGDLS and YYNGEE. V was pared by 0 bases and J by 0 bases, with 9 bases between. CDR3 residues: CASSVDPGANYGYTF. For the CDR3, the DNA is TGTGCCAGCAGCGTAGATCCGGGGGCTAACTATGGCTACACCTTC.

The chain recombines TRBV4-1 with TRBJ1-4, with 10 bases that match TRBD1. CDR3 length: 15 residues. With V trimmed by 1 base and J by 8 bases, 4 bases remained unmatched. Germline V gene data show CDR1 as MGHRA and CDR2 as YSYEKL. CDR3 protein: CASSQGRQGAEKLFF. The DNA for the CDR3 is TGCGCCAGCAGCCAAGGGAGACAGGGGGCGGAAAAACTGTTTTTT.

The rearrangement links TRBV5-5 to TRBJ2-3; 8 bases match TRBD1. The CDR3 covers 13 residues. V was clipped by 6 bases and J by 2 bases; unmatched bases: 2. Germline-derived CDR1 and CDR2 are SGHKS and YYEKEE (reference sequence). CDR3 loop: CASKGQATDTQYF. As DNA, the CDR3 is TGTGCCAGCAAGGGACAGGCCACAGATACGCAGTATTTT.